The entry below gives a single T cell receptor (beta chain) sequence along with its context. Its antigen is as yet unknown. Libraries of TCR beta came from quantitative 5'-RACE with molecular barcodes. Each CDR3 protein gets one entry after TCRdb re-called the 5' RACE reads with MiXCR. The sample lists fewer than 550,000 distinct CDR3 sequences, about 5% seen once, with around 3.5% in the top ten. The V end lost 1 base, the J end lost 7 bases, and 10 bases lay between the germline ends. There are 13 residues in the CDR3. Germline V gene lookup returns CDR1 SEHNR and CDR2 FQNEAQ (reference sequence). This sample is drawn from a study of CD8 T cells in ankylosing spondylitis. Study conclusions and caveats: According to the report, clones linked to the disease were significantly enriched in matched synovial fluid samples taken from ankylosing spondylitis patients. A TCR beta motif of 8 or 9 highly homologous variants appeared characteristic of ankylosing spondylitis blood.

This chain connects TRBV7-9 to TRBJ1-1; no reliable D call. The TCR sequence derives from a male donor with ankylosing spondylitis. The specimen was blood, either unsorted or a sorted T cell fraction (not recorded which). CDR3 sequence: CASSLVGGNEAFF. CDR3 nucleotide sequence: TGTGCCAGCAGCTTAGTCGGCGGGAATGAAGCTTTCTTT.